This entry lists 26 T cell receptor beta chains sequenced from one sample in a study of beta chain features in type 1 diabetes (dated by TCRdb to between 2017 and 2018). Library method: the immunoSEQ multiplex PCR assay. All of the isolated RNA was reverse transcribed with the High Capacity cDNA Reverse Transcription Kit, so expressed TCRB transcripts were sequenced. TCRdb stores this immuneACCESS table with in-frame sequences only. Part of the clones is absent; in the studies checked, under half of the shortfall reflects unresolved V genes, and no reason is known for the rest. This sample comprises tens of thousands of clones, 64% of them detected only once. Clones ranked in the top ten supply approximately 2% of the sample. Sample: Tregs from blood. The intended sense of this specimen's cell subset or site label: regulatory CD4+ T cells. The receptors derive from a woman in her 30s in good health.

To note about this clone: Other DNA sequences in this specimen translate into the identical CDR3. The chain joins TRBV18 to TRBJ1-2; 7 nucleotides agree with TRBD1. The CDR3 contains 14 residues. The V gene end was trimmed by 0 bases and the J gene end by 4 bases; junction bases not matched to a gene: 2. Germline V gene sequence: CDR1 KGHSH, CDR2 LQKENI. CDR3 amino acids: CASSPPGQIYGYTF. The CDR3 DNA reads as TGTGCCAGCTCACCACCGGGACAGATCTATGGCTACACCTTC.

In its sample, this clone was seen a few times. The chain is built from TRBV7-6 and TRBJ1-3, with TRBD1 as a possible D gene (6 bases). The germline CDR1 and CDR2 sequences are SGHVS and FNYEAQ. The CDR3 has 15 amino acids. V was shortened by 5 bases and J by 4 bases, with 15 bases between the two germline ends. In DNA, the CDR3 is TGTGCCAGCAGCCCCAACGACAGGAGAGGAAACACCATATATTTT. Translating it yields CASSPNDRRGNTIYF. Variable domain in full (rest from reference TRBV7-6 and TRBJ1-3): GAGVSQSPRYKVTKRGQDVALRCDPISGHVSLYWYRQALGQGPEFLTYFNYEAQQDKSGLPNDRFSAERPEGSISTLTIQRTEQRDSAMYRCASSPNDRRGNTIYFGEGSWLTVV.

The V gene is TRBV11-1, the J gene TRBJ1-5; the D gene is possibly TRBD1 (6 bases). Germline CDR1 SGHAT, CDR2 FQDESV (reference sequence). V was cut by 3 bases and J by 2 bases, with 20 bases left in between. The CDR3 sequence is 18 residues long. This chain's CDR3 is CASSFPRGGKDGNQPQHF. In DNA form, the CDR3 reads TGTGCCAGCAGCTTCCCCCGAGGGGGTAAGGACGGCAATCAGCCCCAGCATTTT.

CDR3 bases: TGTGCCAGCAGGCACCGGGACAGGAGCTCCTACGAGCAGTACTTC. Its protein product is CASRHRDRSSYEQYF. The chain is built from TRBV5-5 and TRBJ2-7; 8 bases map to TRBD1. Germline lookup yields CDR1 SGHKS and CDR2 YYEKEE (reference sequence). CDR3 length equals 15 residues. V trimming: 5 bases; J trimming: 0 bases; junction bases outside the gene matches: 7. Supplemented by reference TRBV5-5 and TRBJ2-7, the full variable domain reads DAGVTQSPTHLIKTRGQQVTLRCSPISGHKSVSWYQQVLGQGPQFIFQYYEKEERGRGNFPDRFSARQFPNYSSELNVNALLLGDSALYLCASRHRDRSSYEQYFGPGTRLTVT.

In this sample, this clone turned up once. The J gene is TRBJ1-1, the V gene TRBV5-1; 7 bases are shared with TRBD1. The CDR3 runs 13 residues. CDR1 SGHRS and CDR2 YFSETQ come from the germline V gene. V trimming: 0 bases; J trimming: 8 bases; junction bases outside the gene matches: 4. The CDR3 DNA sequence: TGCGCCAGCAGCTTGGTTCCAGGGGGAGAAGCTTTCTTT. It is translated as CASSLVPGGEAFF.

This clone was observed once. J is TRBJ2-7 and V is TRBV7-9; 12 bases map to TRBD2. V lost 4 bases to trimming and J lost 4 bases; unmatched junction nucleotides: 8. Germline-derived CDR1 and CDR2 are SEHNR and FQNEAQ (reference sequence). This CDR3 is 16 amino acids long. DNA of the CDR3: TGTGCCAGCAGCTCCTACCTAGCGGGAGGGCGGTACGAGCAGTACTTC. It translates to CASSSYLAGGRYEQYF.

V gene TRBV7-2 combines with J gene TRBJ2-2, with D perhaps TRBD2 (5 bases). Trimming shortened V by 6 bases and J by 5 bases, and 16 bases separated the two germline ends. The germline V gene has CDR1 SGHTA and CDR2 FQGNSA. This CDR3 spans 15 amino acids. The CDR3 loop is CASSSRGVGTGELFF. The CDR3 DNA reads TGTGCCAGCAGTAGTCGGGGAGTGGGGACCGGGGAGCTGTTTTTT.

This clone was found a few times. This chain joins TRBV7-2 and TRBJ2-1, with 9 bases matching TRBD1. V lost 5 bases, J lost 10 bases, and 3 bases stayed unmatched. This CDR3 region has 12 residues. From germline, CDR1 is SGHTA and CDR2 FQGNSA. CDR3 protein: CASSNTGGEQFF. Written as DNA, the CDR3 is TGTGCCAGCAGCAATACAGGGGGCGAGCAGTTCTTC.

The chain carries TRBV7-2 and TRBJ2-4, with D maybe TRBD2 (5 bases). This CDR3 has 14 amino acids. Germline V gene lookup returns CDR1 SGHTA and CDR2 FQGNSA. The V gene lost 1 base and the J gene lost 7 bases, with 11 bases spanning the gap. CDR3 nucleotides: TGTGCCAGCAGCTTAGACGGGATAGCGAACATTCAGTACTTC. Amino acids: CASSLDGIANIQYF.

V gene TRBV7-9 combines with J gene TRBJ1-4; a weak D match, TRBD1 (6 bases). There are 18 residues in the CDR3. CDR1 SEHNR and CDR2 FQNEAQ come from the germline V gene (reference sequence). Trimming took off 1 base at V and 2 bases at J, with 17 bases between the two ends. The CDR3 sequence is CASSLGFWGGRTNEKLFF. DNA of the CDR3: TGTGCCAGCAGCTTAGGATTCTGGGGGGGCAGGACTAATGAAAAACTGTTTTTT.

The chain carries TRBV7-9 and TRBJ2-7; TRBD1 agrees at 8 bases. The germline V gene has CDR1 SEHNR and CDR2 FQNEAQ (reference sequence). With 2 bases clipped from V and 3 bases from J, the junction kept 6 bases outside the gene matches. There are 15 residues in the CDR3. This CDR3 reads CASSLRPGGLYEQYF. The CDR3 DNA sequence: TGTGCCAGCAGCTTAAGGCCAGGGGGCCTCTACGAGCAGTACTTC.

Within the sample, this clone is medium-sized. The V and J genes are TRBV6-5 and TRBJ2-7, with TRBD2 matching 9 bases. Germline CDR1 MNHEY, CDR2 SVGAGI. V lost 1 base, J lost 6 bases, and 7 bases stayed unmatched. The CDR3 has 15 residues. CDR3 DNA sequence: TGTGCCAGCAGTTACTTGGCGGGAGGGCCCGGCGAGCAGTACTTC. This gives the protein CASSYLAGGPGEQYF.

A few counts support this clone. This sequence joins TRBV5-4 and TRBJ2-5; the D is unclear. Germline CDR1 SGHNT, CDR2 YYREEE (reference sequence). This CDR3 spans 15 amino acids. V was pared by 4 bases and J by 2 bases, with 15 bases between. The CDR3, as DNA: TGTGCCAGCAGCCCCAACCCGAGGTTGCAAGAGACCCAGTACTTC. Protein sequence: CASSPNPRLQETQYF.

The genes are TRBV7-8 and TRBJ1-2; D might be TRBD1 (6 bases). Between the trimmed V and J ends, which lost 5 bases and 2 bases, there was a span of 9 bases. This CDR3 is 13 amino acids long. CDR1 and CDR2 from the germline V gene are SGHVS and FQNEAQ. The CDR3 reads CASSRQVNYGYTF. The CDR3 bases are TGTGCCAGCAGCCGACAGGTGAACTATGGCTACACCTTC.

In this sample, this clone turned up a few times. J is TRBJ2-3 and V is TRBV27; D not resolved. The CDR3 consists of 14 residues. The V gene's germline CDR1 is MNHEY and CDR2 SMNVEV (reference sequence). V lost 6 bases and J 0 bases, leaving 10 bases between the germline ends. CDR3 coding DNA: TGTGCCAGCAGGAGCGTCTCTAGCACAGATACGCAGTATTTT. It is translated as CASRSVSSTDTQYF.

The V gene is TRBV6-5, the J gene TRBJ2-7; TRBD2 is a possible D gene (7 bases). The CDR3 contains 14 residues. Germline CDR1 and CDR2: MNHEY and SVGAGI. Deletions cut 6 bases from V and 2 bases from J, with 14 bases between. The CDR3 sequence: CASRRGGETYEQYF. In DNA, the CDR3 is TGTGCCAGCAGAAGGGGGGGTGAAACCTACGAGCAGTACTTC.

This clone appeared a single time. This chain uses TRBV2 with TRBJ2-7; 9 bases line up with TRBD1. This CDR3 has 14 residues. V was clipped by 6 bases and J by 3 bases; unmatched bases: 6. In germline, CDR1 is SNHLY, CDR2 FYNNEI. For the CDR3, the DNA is TGTGCCAGCAGGGCCGGGACAGGGTTCTACGAGCAGTACTTC. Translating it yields CASRAGTGFYEQYF.

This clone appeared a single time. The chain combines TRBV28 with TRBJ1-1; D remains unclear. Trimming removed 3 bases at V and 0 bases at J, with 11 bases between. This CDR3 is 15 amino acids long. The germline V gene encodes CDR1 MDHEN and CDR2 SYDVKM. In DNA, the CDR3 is TGTGCCAGCAGTTTTGAAGTCCGGTTGAACACTGAAGCTTTCTTT. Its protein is CASSFEVRLNTEAFF.

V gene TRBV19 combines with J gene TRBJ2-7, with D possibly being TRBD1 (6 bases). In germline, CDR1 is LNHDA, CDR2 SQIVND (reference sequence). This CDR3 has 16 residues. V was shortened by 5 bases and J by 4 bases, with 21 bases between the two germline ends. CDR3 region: CASSPHQRGMRYEQYF. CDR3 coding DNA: TGTGCCAGTAGTCCCCACCAGAGGGGGATGCGGTACGAGCAGTACTTC.

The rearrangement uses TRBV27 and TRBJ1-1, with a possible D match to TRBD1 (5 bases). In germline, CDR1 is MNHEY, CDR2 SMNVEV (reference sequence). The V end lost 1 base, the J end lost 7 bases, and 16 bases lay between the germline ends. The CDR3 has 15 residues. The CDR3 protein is CASSLFFFGRGEAFF. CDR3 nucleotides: TGTGCCAGCAGTTTATTTTTTTTCGGTAGGGGTGAAGCTTTCTTT.

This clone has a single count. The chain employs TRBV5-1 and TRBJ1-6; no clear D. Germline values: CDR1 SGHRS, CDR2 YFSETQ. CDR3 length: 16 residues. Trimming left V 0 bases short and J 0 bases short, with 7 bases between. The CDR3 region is CASSLASSSYNSPLHF. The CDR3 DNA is TGCGCCAGCAGCTTGGCTTCCAGCTCCTATAATTCACCCCTCCACTTT.

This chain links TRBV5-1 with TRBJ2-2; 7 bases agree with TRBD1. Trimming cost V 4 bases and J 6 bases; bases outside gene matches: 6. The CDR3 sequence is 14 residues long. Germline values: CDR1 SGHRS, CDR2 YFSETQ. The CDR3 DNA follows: TGCGCCAGCAGCGTACAGGGGTTGGCCGGGGAGCTGTTTTTT. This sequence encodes CASSVQGLAGELFF.

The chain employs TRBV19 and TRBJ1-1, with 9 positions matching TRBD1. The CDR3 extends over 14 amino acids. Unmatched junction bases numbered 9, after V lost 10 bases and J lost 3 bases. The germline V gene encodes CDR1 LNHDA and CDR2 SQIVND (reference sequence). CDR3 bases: TGTGCCACCAAAAAGGGACAGGGTTACACTGAAGCTTTCTTT. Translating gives CATKKGQGYTEAFF.

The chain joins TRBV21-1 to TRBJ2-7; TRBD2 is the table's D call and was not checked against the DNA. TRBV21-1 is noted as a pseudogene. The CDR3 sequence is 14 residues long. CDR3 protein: CASSNPGITYEQYF. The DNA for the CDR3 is TGTGCCAGCAGCAACCCCGGGATCACCTACGAGCAGTACTTC.

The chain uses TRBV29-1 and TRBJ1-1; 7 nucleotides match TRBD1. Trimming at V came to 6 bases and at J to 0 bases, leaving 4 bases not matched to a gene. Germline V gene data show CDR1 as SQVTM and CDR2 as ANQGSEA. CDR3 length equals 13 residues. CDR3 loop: CSVKGQLNTEAFF. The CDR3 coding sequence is TGCAGCGTGAAGGGACAGTTGAACACTGAAGCTTTCTTT.

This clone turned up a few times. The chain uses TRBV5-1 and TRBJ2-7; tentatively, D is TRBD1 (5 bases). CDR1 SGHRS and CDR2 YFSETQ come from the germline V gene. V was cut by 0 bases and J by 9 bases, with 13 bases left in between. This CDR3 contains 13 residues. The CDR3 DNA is TGCGCCAGCAGCTTGGTGGGGCCTCAGGGGCAGTACTTC. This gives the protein CASSLVGPQGQYF.